This T cell receptor beta chain was recovered during a study of CD4+ T cells in melanoma (dated by TCRdb to 2021 to 2024). A note on the overall study: Neoantigen-specific CD4+ T cells in human melanoma were what the study investigated.

The donors were people with melanoma. Germline trimming amounts to 5 bases on V and 4 bases on J, with 9 as the count of junction bases outside the gene matches. Looking up the germline V gene (reference sequence) yields CDR1 MNHEY and CDR2 SMNVEV. The CDR3 runs 16 amino acids, cysteine and phenylalanine included. Just the 48-base CDR3 DNA is kept, in frame starting at base 1. To prepare the library, the immunoSEQ multiplex PCR assay was applied. What TCRdb holds here is the immuneACCESS table cut down to in-frame rearrangements. Part of the clones is not present; checked against another copy, under half of the missing clones reflect an unresolved V gene, and the others are unexplained. In all, the sample holds 52,000 or so clones, and about 72% of those were seen once. The top ten clones comprise 4.8% of the sample. Comment on this clone: It lacks a known antigen. Base qualities are not recorded, but no much larger clone differs from it by a single base.

What the authors observed across the whole study: Neoantigen-specific CD4+ T cells in melanoma were reported to show diverse differentiation states. The report described a correlation between neoantigen-specific CD4+ T cells and the function of CD8+ T cells, macrophages and B cells.

The sequencing input was tumor tissue. The source is a human donor with melanoma. The rearrangement combines TRBV27 with TRBJ1-2; the central 11 bases match TRBD1. DNA sequence: TGTGCCAGCAGTCCCGGGACAGGGGGGATGATCTATGGCTACACCTTC. Its protein is CASSPGTGGMIYGYTF.